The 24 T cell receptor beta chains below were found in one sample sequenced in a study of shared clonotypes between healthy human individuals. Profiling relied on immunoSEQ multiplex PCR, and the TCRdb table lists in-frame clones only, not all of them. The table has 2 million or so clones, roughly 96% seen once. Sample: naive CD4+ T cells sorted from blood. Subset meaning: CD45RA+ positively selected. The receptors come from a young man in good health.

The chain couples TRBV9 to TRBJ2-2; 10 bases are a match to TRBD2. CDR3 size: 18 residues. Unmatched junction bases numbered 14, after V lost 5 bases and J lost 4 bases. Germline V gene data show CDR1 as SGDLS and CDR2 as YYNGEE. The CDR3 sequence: CASSPTGFSGRFTGELFF. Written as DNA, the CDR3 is TGTGCCAGCAGTCCCACTGGGTTTAGCGGGAGGTTCACCGGGGAGCTGTTTTTT.

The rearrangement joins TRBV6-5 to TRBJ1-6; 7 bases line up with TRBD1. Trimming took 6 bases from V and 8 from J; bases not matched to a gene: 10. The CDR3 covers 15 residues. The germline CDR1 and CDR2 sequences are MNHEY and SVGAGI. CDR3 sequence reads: CASRPGTEGYSPLHF. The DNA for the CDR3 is TGTGCCAGCAGACCCGGGACAGAGGGTTATTCACCCCTCCACTTT.

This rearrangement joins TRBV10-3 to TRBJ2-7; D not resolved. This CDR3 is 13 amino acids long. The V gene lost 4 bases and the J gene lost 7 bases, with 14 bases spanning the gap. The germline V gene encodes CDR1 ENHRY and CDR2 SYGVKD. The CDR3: CAISGQTTREQYF. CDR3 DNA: TGTGCCATCAGTGGTCAGACAACTCGGGAGCAGTACTTC.

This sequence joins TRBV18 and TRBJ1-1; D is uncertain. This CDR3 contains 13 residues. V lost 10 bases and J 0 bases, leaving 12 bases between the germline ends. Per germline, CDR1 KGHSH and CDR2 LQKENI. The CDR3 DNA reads TGTGCCACCCTCCGAGGCCTGAACACTGAAGCTTTCTTT. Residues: CATLRGLNTEAFF.

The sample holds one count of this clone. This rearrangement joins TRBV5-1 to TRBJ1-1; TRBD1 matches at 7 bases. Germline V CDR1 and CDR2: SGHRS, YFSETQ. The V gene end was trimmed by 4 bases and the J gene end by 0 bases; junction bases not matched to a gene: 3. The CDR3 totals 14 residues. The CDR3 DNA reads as TGCGCCAGCAGCAAGGACAGGATGAACACTGAAGCTTTCTTT. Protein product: CASSKDRMNTEAFF.

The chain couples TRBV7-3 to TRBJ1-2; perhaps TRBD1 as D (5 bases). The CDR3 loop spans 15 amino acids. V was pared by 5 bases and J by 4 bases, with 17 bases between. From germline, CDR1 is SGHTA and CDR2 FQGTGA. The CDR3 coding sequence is TGTGCCAGCAGCCTCCAGGGAAGCCCTGGCTATGGCTACACCTTC. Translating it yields CASSLQGSPGYGYTF.

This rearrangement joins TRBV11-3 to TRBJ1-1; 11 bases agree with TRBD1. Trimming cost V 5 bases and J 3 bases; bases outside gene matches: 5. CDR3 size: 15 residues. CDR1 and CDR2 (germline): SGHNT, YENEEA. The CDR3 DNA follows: TGTGCCAGCAGCGCCCCGGGACAGGGGGACACTGAAGCTTTCTTT. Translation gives CASSAPGQGDTEAFF.

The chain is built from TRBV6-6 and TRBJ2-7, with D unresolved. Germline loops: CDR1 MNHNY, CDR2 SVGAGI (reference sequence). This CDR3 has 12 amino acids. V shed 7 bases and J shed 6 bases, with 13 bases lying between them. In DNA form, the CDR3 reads TGTGCCAGCACCCCTGGGCAGTCCGAGCAGTACTTC. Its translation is CASTPGQSEQYF.

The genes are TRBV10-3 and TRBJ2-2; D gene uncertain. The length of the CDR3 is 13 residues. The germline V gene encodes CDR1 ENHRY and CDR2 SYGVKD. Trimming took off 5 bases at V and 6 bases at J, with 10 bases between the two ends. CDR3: CAISFSGAGELFF. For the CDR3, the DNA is TGTGCCATCAGTTTCTCCGGAGCCGGGGAGCTGTTTTTT.

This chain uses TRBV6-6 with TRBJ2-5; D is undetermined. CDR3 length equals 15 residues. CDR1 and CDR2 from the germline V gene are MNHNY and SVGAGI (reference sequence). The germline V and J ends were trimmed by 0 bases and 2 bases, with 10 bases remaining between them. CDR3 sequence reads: CASSYSKGLQETQYF. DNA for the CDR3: TGTGCCAGCAGTTACTCGAAAGGATTACAAGAGACCCAGTACTTC.

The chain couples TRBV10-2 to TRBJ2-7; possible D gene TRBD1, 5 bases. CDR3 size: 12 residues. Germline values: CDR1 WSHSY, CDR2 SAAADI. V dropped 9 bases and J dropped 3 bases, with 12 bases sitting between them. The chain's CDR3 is CASSTQVYEQYF. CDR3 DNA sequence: TGCGCCAGTTCAACACAGGTCTACGAGCAGTACTTC.

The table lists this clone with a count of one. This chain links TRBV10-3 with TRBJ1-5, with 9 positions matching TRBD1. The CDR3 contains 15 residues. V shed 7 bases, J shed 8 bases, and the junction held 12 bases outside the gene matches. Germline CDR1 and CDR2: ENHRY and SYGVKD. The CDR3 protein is CAIKGTGTSSEPQHF. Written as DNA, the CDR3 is TGTGCCATCAAGGGGACAGGGACAAGTAGTGAGCCCCAGCATTTT.

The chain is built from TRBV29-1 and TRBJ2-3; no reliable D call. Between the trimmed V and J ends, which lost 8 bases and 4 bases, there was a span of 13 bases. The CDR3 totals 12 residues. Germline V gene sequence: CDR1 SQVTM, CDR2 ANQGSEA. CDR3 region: CSTETRADTQYF. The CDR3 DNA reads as TGCAGCACTGAGACCCGGGCAGATACGCAGTATTTT.

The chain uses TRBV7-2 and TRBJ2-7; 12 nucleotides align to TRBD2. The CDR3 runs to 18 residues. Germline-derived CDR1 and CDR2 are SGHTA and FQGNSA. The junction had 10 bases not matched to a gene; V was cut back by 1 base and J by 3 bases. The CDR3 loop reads CASSLVGTSGPLNYEQYF. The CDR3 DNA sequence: TGTGCCAGCAGCTTAGTTGGGACTAGCGGGCCCTTAAACTACGAGCAGTACTTC.

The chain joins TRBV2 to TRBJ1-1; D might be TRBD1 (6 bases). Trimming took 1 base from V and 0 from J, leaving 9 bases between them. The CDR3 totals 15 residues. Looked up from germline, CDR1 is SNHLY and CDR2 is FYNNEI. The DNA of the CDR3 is TGTGCCAGCAGTGAAGACAGGGTCATGAACACTGAAGCTTTCTTT. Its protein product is CASSEDRVMNTEAFF.

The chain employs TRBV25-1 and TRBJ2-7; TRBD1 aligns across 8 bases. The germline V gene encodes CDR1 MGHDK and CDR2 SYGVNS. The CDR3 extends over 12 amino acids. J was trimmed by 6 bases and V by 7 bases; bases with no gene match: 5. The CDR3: CASTDRVGEQYF. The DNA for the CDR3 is TGTGCCAGCACGGACAGGGTCGGCGAGCAGTACTTC.

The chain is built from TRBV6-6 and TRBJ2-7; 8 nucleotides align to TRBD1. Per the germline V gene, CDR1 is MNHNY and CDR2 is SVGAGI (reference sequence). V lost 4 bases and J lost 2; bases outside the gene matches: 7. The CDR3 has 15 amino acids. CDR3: CASSSTAGGPYEQYF. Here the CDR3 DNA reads TGTGCCAGCAGTTCCACGGCAGGGGGCCCCTACGAGCAGTACTTC.

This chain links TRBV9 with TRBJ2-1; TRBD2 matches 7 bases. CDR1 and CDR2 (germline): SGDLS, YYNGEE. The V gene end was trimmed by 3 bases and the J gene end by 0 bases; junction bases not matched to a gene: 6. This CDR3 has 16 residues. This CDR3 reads CASSASSGGSYNEQFF. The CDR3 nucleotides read TGTGCCAGCAGCGCCTCTAGCGGAGGCTCCTACAATGAGCAGTTCTTC.

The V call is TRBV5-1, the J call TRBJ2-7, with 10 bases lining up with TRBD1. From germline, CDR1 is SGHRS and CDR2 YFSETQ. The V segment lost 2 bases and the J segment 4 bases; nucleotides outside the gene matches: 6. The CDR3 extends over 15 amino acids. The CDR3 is CASSFGDRGPYEQYF. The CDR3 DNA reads TGCGCCAGCAGCTTTGGGGACAGGGGCCCGTACGAGCAGTACTTC.

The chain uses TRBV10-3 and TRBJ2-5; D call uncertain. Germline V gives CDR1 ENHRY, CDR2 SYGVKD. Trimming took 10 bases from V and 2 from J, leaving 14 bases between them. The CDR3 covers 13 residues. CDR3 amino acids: CATSPDTQETQYF. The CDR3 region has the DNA TGTGCCACGAGCCCAGACACGCAAGAGACCCAGTACTTC.

The CDR3 region is CASSEAGGQTEAFF. CDR3 bases: TGTGCCAGCAGTGAAGCAGGGGGCCAGACTGAAGCTTTCTTT. The chain couples TRBV25-1 to TRBJ1-1, with 8 nucleotides matching TRBD1. This CDR3 is 14 amino acids long. Germline-derived CDR1 and CDR2 are MGHDK and SYGVNS. V trimming: 2 bases; J trimming: 5 bases; junction bases outside the gene matches: 4.

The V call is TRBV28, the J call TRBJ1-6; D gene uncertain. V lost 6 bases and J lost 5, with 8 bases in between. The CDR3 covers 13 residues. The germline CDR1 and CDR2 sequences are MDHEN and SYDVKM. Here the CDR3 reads CASSSNHNSPLHF. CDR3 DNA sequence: TGTGCCAGCAGCTCTAACCATAATTCACCCCTCCACTTT.

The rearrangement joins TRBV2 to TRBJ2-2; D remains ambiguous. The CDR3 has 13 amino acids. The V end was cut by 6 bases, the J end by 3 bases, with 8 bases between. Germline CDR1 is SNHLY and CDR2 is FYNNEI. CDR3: CASSYPDTGELFF. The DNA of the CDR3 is TGTGCCAGCAGCTACCCTGACACCGGGGAGCTGTTTTTT.

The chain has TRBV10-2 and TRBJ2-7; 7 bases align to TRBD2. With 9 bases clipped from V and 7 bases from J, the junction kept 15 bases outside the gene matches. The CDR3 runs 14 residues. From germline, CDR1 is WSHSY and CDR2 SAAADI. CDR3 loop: CARKRLAALIEQYF. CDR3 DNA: TGCGCCAGAAAGAGGCTAGCGGCCCTGATTGAGCAGTACTTC.